This TCR beta chain was captured by sequencing in a study of STAT3 mutations in large granular lymphocyte leukemia. About the study: Roughly half the longitudinally sequenced T-LGLL patients had canonical STAT3 mutations. More than half of T-LGLL patients received immunosuppressive therapy. General observations from the study: At least one immunodominant TCR beta clonotype appeared in every T-cell large granular lymphocyte leukemia patient.

The CDR3 is 17 residues long. From germline, CDR1 is KGHSH and CDR2 LQKENI. Trimming at V came to 2 bases and at J to 1 base, leaving 5 bases not matched to a gene. Average productive template count per sample was about 40,000. The protocol was immunoSEQ multiplex PCR, while the TCRdb copy is restricted to in-frame clones and leaves out a portion. The sample has about 42,000 clones; around 80% are singletons. Of note for this clone: As yet, its antigen is unknown.

The sequence came from a human donor with T large granular lymphocyte leukemia. Some clones in this sample may be carry-over from other donors' samples. The chain has TRBV18 and TRBJ2-4; 10 nucleotides line up with TRBD1. The sequenced sample consisted of PBMCs. CDR3 loop: CASSPDRGRGAKNIQYF. The CDR3 DNA reads TGTGCCAGCTCACCAGACAGGGGGCGCGGGGCCAAAAACATTCAGTACTTC. Full variable domain (missing parts from reference TRBV18 and TRBJ2-4): NAGVMQNPRHLVRRRGQEARLRCSPMKGHSHVYWYRQLPEEGLKFMVYLQKENIIDESGMPKERFSAEFPKEGPSILRIQQVVRGDSAAYFCASSPDRGRGAKNIQYFGAGTRLSVL.